This T cell receptor beta chain was obtained from a study of blood T cell repertoires in COVID-19. Study overall: The origin of the acute and convalescent COVID-19 samples was the United States, Italy and Spain. Sources were T cells, B-cell-depleted T cells, or PBMCs; the material itself was cDNA or gDNA.

As originally analysed: Estimated nucleated cell counts came from reference gene primer amplification. Libraries were prepared by immunoSEQ multiplex PCR; TCRdb keeps only in-frame clonotypes and omits some of them. The DNA was the basis for D and trimming; V, J and clone size are from that table. Among hundreds of thousands of clones listed, less than 85% were seen once. This clonotype originated in a woman in her 70s with active or convalescent COVID-19. The material sequenced was peripheral blood.

The chain's CDR3 is CASKRQQASTDTQYF. The CDR3 bases are TGTGCCAGCAAAAGGCAGCAGGCTTCCACAGATACGCAGTATTTT. This sequence joins TRBV6-5 and TRBJ2-3; D call uncertain. CDR1 and CDR2 (germline): MNHEY, SVGAGI. V lost 7 bases and J 2 bases, leaving 16 bases between the germline ends. CDR3 length: 15 amino acids.